The clone carrying this TCR beta chain has only a few counts. Template material for amplifying TCR beta CDR3 regions consisted of RNA transcripts. The HTBI primer set served for first-round RT-PCR of the TCR CDR3. MiXCR, applied by TCRdb to the multiplex PCR reads, yields one record per CDR3 protein. The sample lists 340,000 or so distinct CDR3 sequences; over 15% were seen once. Disease duration under 2 months; hyperthyroidism patients were aged 18 to 65. Any patient presenting with uncontrolled infection, other autoimmune disease, pregnancy or lactation was left out. Source material for PBMCs was less than 12 ml fresh peripheral blood. This sample was included in a study of T cells in Graves' hyperthyroidism and ophthalmopathy. Study as a whole: Before treatment of any kind, peripheral blood was taken at initial diagnosis.

From germline, CDR1 is MNHNS and CDR2 SASEGT. V gave up 6 bases and J gave up 3 bases, with 12 bases separating them. This CDR3 comprises 14 residues. The sequencing sample was made of blood. The V call is TRBV6-1, the J call TRBJ1-5; D might be TRBD1 (5 bases). This clonotype was obtained from a man in his thirties or forties with Graves' hyperthyroidism. The DNA for the CDR3 is TGTGCCAGCAGGAGGGTCGGGGCCAATCAGCCCCAGCATTTT. This translates into CASRRVGANQPQHF.